Many counts were recorded for the clone carrying this TCR beta chain. As yet, its antigen is unknown. Individual cDNA molecules each carried unique molecular identifiers attached by the library. A single record per CDR3 protein comes from TCRdb applying MiXCR to the 5' RACE reads. The sample shows about 140,000 distinct CDR3 sequences, approximately 4% of them seen only once. Trimming took 0 bases from V and 1 from J; bases not matched to a gene: 7. Germline V lookup: CDR1 LGHDT, CDR2 YNNKEL (reference sequence). CDR3 size: 17 residues. These data come from a study of human T cells and chemical hapten exposure. Overall study: The study traced per-sample TCR yield variation mainly to small differences in pooled library volumes. Points from the study as a whole: The number of TCRs above 1 in 1000 frequency did not change after DPC sensitization.

Before extraction, the whole blood was not fractionated, and total RNA was taken from it. The chain uses TRBV3-1 and TRBJ2-3, with 7 positions matching TRBD2. This receptor was identified in a female donor in good health. The CDR3 DNA is TGTGCCAGCAGCCAAGACCTTACTAGCGCTCGCACAGATACGCAGTATTTT. This codes for CASSQDLTSARTDTQYF.